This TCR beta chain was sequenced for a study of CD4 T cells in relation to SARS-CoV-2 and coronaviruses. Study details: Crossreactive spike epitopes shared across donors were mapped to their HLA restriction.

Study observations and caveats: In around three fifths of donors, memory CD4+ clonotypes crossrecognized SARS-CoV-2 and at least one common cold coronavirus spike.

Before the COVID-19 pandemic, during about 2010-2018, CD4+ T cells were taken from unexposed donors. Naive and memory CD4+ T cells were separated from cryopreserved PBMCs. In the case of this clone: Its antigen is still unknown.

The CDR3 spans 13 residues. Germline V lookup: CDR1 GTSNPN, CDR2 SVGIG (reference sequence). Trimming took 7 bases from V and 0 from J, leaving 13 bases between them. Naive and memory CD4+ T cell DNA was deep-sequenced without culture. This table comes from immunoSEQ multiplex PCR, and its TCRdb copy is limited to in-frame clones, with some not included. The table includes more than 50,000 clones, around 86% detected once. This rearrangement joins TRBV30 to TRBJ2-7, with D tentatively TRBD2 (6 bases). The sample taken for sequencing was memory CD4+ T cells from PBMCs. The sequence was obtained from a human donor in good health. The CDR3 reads CASSRTTSYEQYF. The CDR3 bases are TGTGCCTCGTCCAGGACTACCTCCTACGAGCAGTACTTC.